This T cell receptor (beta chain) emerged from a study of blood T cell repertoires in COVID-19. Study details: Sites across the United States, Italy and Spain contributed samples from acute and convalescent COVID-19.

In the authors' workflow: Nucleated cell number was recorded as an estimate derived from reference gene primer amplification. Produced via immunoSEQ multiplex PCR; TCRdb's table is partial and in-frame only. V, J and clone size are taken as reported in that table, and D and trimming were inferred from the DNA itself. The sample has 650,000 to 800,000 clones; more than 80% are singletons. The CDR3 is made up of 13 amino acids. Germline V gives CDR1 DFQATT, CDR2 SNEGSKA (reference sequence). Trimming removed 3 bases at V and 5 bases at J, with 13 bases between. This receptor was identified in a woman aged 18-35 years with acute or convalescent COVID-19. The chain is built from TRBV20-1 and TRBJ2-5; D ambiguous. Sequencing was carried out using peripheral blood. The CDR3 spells CSASGGGRETQYF. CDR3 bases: TGCAGTGCTAGTGGCGGTGGTCGGGAGACCCAGTACTTC.